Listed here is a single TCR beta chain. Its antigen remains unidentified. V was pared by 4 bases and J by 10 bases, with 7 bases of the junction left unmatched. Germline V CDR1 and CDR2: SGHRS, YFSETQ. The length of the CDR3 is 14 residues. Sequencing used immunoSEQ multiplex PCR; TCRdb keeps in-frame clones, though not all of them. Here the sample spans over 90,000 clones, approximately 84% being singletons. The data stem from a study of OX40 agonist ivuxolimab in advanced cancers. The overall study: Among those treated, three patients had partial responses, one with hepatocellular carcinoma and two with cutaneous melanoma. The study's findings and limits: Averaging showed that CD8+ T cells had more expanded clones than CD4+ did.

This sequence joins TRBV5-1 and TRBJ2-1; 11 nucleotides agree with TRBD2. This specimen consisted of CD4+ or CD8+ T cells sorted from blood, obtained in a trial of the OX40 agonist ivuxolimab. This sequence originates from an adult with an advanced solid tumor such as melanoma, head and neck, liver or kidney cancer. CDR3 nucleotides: TGCGCCAGCAGCAAACTAGCGGGAGATGAGGAGCAGTTCTTC. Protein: CASSKLAGDEEQFF. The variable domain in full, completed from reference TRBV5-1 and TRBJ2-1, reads KAGVTQTPRYLIKTRGQQVTLSCSPISGHRSVSWYQQTPGQGLQFLFEYFSETQRNKGNFPGRFSGRQFSNSRSEMNVSTLELGDSALYLCASSKLAGDEEQFFGPGTRLTVL.